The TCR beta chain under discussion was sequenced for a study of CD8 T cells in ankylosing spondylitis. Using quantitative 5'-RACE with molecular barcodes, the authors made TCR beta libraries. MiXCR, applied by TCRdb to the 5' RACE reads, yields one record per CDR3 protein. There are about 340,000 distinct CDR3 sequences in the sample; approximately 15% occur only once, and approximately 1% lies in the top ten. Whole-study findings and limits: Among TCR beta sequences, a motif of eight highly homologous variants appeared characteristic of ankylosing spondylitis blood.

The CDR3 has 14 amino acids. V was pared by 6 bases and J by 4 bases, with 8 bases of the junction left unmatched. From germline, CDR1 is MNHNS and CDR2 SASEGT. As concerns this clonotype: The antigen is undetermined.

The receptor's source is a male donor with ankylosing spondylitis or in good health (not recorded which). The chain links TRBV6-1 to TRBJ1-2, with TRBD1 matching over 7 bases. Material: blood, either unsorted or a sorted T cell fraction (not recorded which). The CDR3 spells CASSTGERAYGYTF. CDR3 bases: TGTGCCAGCAGCACAGGGGAGCGGGCCTATGGCTACACCTTC.